This T cell receptor beta chain came from a study of blood T cells in healthy people across ages. Study results and caveats: Diversity was estimated from one million T cells, and these estimates were considered underestimates. In older individuals, TCR beta diversity per million T cells was lower, falling roughly linearly with age.

The CDR3 runs 15 residues. V trimming: 6 bases; J trimming: 5 bases; junction bases outside the gene matches: 8. Germline V gives CDR1 LGHDT, CDR2 YNNKEL (reference sequence). To note about this clonotype: Its antigen is not identified.

A second PCR, run for 7 to 11 cycles, used a sample-barcoded 5' primer plus a J-beta primer mix. TCRdb analysed the 5' RACE reads with MiXCR anew, one entry per CDR3 protein. The sample contains hundreds of thousands of distinct CDR3 sequences, roughly 43% of which appear only once. Sequences were obtained from blood. The V call is TRBV3-1, the J call TRBJ2-7; 12 positions match TRBD1. This TCR was sampled from a man aged 25 to 45 in good health. CDR3 region: CASSRTRDRGHEQYF. In DNA, the CDR3 is TGTGCCAGCAGTCGAACCCGGGACAGGGGGCACGAGCAGTACTTC.